This T cell receptor beta chain was identified in a study of cytomegalovirus exposure and HLA in healthy donors. Of note for this clone: What it recognizes is unknown.

Primers for the PCR totalled 60 Vbeta and 13 Jbeta. Generated by immunoSEQ multiplex PCR, the TCRdb table keeps only in-frame clones and is missing some. This sample carries 100,000 to 150,000 clones, over 75% of them seen once, and the ten largest clones take 2% to 2.5%. General observations from the study: Among the CMV-associated chains, three were confirmed in vitro as specific for CMV antigens. The authors later linked a missense DCLRE1C variant to TCR beta V- and J-gene trimming. A cluster of highly shared sequence variants was likely a sequencing artifact. Per a prior analysis, the majority of TCR beta V segments were productive roughly 87% or roughly 30% of the time.

The TCR originated in a man between 25 and 39 years old in good health and CMV-seronegative. The sample taken for sequencing was PBMCs.

The CDR3 DNA is TGCGCCAGCAGCGTGGGACAGGGGAGGGCTGAAGCTTTCTTT. This gives the protein CASSVGQGRAEAFF. The chain recombines TRBV5-1 with TRBJ1-1, with TRBD1 identical over 10 bases. This CDR3 spans 14 amino acids. The V gene's germline CDR1 is SGHRS and CDR2 YFSETQ. V lost 4 bases and J lost 6; bases outside the gene matches: 6. Combining the CDR3 with reference TRBV5-1 and TRBJ1-1 gives the whole variable domain KAGVTQTPRYLIKTRGQQVTLSCSPISGHRSVSWYQQTPGQGLQFLFEYFSETQRNKGNFPGRFSGRQFSNSRSEMNVSTLELGDSALYLCASSVGQGRAEAFFGQGTRLTVV.